This TCR beta chain was sequenced in a study of shared clonotypes between healthy human individuals. Points from the study as a whole: In a handful of donors, about 5% of naive CD4 clonotypes appeared in common.

Germline V lookup: CDR1 LNHDA, CDR2 SQIVND (reference sequence). V lost 4 bases and J lost 6, with 16 bases in between. This CDR3 contains 15 residues. An even split of each subset's genomic DNA across several immunoSEQ plates was performed. Study processing details: Junction-only sequences produced by ImmunoSEQ had no quality scores, so filtering differed. Assay used: immunoSEQ multiplex PCR; TCRdb lists only in-frame clones, some missing. For V, J and clone size, that table is used; D and trimming come from the DNA. Found here are about 2 million clones, over 85% of them singletons; the top ten hold roughly 1.2%. Comments on this clone: Its antigen remains unidentified.

Naive CD8 cells, CD45RO-negative and positively selected for CCR7, excluded terminally differentiated effector memory CD45RA+ cells. J is TRBJ1-5 and V is TRBV19; a weak D match, TRBD1 (5 bases). The material sequenced was naive CD8+ T cells sorted from blood. This TCR was sampled from a man between 18 and 35 years old in good health. DNA for the CDR3: TGTGCCAGTAGTACAGACCTCTCCGGGGGTCAGCCCCAGCATTTT. Amino acid sequence: CASSTDLSGGQPQHF.